These 23 T cell receptor beta chains came from one sample sequenced in a study of radiotherapy plus CTLA-4 blockade in lung cancer. Clones were sequenced by immunoSEQ multiplex PCR, and TCRdb holds only the in-frame ones, with some missing. The table lists tens of thousands of clones, approximately 80% of them singletons. The specimen comprised peripheral blood, sampled from a patient treated with radiotherapy plus ipilimumab. The receptors were sampled from a human donor with non-small cell lung cancer who had a complete response to radiotherapy plus ipilimumab.

This rearrangement joins TRBV6-5 to TRBJ1-2; 8 nucleotides line up with TRBD1. Germline V CDR1 and CDR2: MNHEY, SVGAGI. With 6 bases clipped from V and 4 bases from J, the junction kept 4 bases outside the gene matches. The CDR3 is 13 residues long. Here the CDR3 DNA reads TGTGCCAGCAGCCGCGGGACAGGCTATGGCTACACCTTC. Translated: CASSRGTGYGYTF.

This rearrangement joins TRBV7-2 to TRBJ1-2, with 8 positions matching TRBD1. Germline CDR1 reads SGHTA; CDR2 reads FQGNSA. V was pared by 5 bases and J by 13 bases, with 9 bases of the junction left unmatched. The CDR3 runs 12 residues. CDR3 bases: TGTGCCAGCAGCCCTGGACAGGGTAGGGTCACCTTC. This gives the protein CASSPGQGRVTF.

This rearrangement joins TRBV7-9 to TRBJ1-5; the D is unclear. Trimming removed 6 bases from V and 5 bases from J, with 20 bases in between. CDR3 size: 16 residues. Germline values: CDR1 SEHNR, CDR2 FQNEAQ (reference sequence). CDR3 DNA sequence: TGTGCCAGCAGTCCATCATCTTCGCTTCGCGATCAGCCCCAGCATTTT. Translation: CASSPSSSLRDQPQHF.

The rearrangement joins TRBV5-1 to TRBJ2-7; D gene unclear. Trimming removed 0 bases from V and 5 bases from J, with 9 bases in between. This CDR3 has 13 residues. Germline CDR1 SGHRS, CDR2 YFSETQ. CDR3 in amino acids: CASSLAVFDEQYV. CDR3 DNA: TGCGCCAGCAGCTTGGCCGTGTTCGACGAGCAGTACGTC.

This clone turned up a few times. This chain connects TRBV6-5 to TRBJ2-2; TRBD2 matches 9 bases. Trimming removed 4 bases from V and 4 bases from J; junction bases left unmatched: 7. Germline V gene sequence: CDR1 MNHEY, CDR2 SVGAGI. This CDR3 has 16 amino acids. The CDR3 is CASSSLAGEVTGELFF. The DNA for the CDR3 is TGTGCCAGCAGTTCCTTAGCGGGGGAGGTCACCGGGGAGCTGTTTTTT.

The chain uses TRBV4-3 and TRBJ2-1, with 14 bases identical to TRBD2. V dropped 4 bases and J dropped 7; count of bases not matched to a gene: 3. CDR3 length: 15 residues. CDR1 is LGHNA and CDR2 is YSLEER in the germline V gene. CDR3 DNA sequence: TGCGCCAGCAGCCCAGGGACTAGCGGGAGTAATGAGCAGTTCTTC. Amino acid sequence: CASSPGTSGSNEQFF.

The rearrangement links TRBV4-3 to TRBJ2-1; 11 bases line up with TRBD2. The germline gives CDR1 LGHNA, CDR2 YSLEER. The V and J ends lost 5 bases and 4 bases, in that order; junction bases with no gene match: 7. The length of the CDR3 is 16 residues. DNA of the CDR3: TGCGCCAGCAGCGACCTTGGGACTAGCGGATACAATGAGCAGTTCTTC. Residues: CASSDLGTSGYNEQFF.

Here the CDR3 DNA reads TGTGCCAGCAGCTTAGAACTAGCGGAAGAGACCCAGTACTTC. Its protein is CASSLELAEETQYF. The genes are TRBV7-6 and TRBJ2-5; 8 bases are a match to TRBD2. Per the germline V gene, CDR1 is SGHVS and CDR2 is FNYEAQ. V lost 1 base to trimming and J lost 3 bases; unmatched junction nucleotides: 1. The CDR3 is 14 residues long.

The chain carries TRBV5-8 and TRBJ2-7; 8 bases map to TRBD1. Germline values: CDR1 SGHTS, CDR2 YDEGEE. This CDR3 is built from 14 residues. J was trimmed by 4 bases and V by 4 bases; bases with no gene match: 7. This CDR3 is CASSPPTGVYEQYV. CDR3 nucleotides: TGTGCCAGCAGCCCCCCGACAGGGGTATACGAGCAGTACGTC.

This chain connects TRBV29-1 to TRBJ1-5; weak D call: TRBD1 (6 bases). CDR1 and CDR2 (germline): SQVTM, ANQGSEA. Trimming cost V 7 bases and J 3 bases, with 10 bases left between them. The CDR3 is 12 amino acids. CDR3 coding DNA: TGCAGCGCCCGGGACACCAATCAGCCCCAGCATTTT. It codes for CSARDTNQPQHF.

The chain uses TRBV9 and TRBJ1-2; TRBD1 matches at 10 bases. V shed 6 bases, J shed 5 bases, and the junction held 7 bases outside the gene matches. Germline CDR1 reads SGDLS; CDR2 reads YYNGEE. The CDR3 has 14 amino acids. The CDR3 protein is CASTLEGQGYGYTF. The CDR3 DNA reads as TGTGCCAGCACCCTGGAGGGACAGGGGTATGGCTACACCTTC.

CDR3 nucleotides: TGTGCCAGCACCCCGGGGACAGGGCACGTTCTTACCGAGCAGTACGTC. Translated: CASTPGTGHVLTEQYV. The chain joins TRBV5-6 to TRBJ2-7; 9 bases agree with TRBD1. Germline V CDR1 and CDR2: SGHDT, YYEEEE. This CDR3 contains 16 residues. After removal of 6 bases from V and 6 bases from J, the junction contained 16 bases not matched to a gene.

The chain employs TRBV9 and TRBJ2-1, with 7 bases lining up with TRBD1. CDR1 and CDR2 from the germline V gene are SGDLS and YYNGEE. V dropped 0 bases and J dropped 14; count of bases not matched to a gene: 5. The CDR3 has 12 residues. The chain's CDR3 is CASSVGQGKEFF. The CDR3 nucleotides are TGTGCCAGCAGCGTAGGACAGGGAAAAGAGTTCTTC. Looking up the rest from reference TRBV9 and TRBJ2-1 gives the full variable domain: DSGVTQTPKHLITATGQRVTLRCSPRSGDLSVYWYQQSLDQGLQFLIQYYNGEERAKGNILERFSAQQFPDLHSELNLSSLELGDSALYFCASSVGQGKEFFGPGTRLTVL.

This clone was observed a few times. The rearrangement links TRBV6-6 to TRBJ1-2, with 8 bases lining up with TRBD1. The CDR3 runs 15 residues. V was pared by 2 bases and J by 4 bases, with 6 bases of the junction left unmatched. The germline gives CDR1 MNHNY, CDR2 SVGAGI (reference sequence). The CDR3 DNA follows: TGTGCCAGCAGTTACCCCGGACAGGGATCCTATGGCTACACCTTC. Its translation: CASSYPGQGSYGYTF.

This clone was detected once. The V and J genes are TRBV29-1 and TRBJ1-4; D remains ambiguous. V was clipped by 4 bases and J by 7 bases, with 13 bases between them. Germline V gives CDR1 SQVTM, CDR2 ANQGSEA. The CDR3 length is 13 residues. The chain's CDR3 is CSVGGKVGEKLFF. The DNA of the CDR3 is TGCAGCGTTGGAGGGAAGGTTGGTGAAAAACTGTTTTTT. Looking up the rest from reference TRBV29-1 and TRBJ1-4 gives the full variable domain: SAVISQKPSRDICQRGTSLTIQCQVDSQVTMMFWYRQQPGQSLTLIATANQGSEATYESGFVIDKFPISRPNLTFSTLTVSNMSPEDSSIYLCSVGGKVGEKLFFGSGTQLSVL.

This clone was detected a few times. This chain joins TRBV6-5 and TRBJ2-7; maybe TRBD2 (6 bases). The ends were cut back, 3 bases at V and 7 bases at J, with 7 bases in the middle. Germline loops: CDR1 MNHEY, CDR2 SVGAGI. The CDR3 totals 11 residues. DNA for the CDR3: TGTGCCAGCAGTTATCGGGAGGAGCAGTACTTC. This codes for CASSYREEQYF.

Note on this clone: Different DNA sequences within this sample yield the same CDR3. The V call is TRBV5-6, the J call TRBJ1-2; maybe TRBD1 (5 bases). The CDR3 is 13 residues long. V was trimmed by 1 base and J by 4 bases, leaving 8 bases between them. Germline V gene lookup returns CDR1 SGHDT and CDR2 YYEEEE. CDR3 amino acids: CASSLTGSYGYTF. The CDR3 region has the DNA TGTGCCAGCAGCTTGACAGGTTCCTATGGCTACACCTTC. The whole variable domain, filled in from reference TRBV5-6 and TRBJ1-2, reads DAGVTQSPTHLIKTRGQQVTLRCSPKSGHDTVSWYQQALGQGPQFIFQYYEEEERQRGNFPDRFSGHQFPNYSSELNVNALLLGDSALYLCASSLTGSYGYTFGSGTRLTVV.

This clone was recorded a few times. The chain combines TRBV5-1 with TRBJ1-1, with D possibly being TRBD1 (5 bases). V was pared by 6 bases and J by 1 base, with 13 bases between. The CDR3 length is 14 residues. Germline lookup yields CDR1 SGHRS and CDR2 YFSETQ. CDR3 sequence: CASTLMGGNTEAFF. For the CDR3, the DNA is TGCGCCAGCACCCTAATGGGGGGGAACACTGAAGCTTTCTTT.

The chain recombines TRBV11-3 with TRBJ2-2; 14 positions match TRBD2. From germline, CDR1 is SGHNT and CDR2 YENEEA. The CDR3 contains 16 residues. The J segment lost 8 bases and the V segment lost 5 bases, leaving 7 bases of the junction unmatched. CDR3 in DNA: TGTGCCAGCAGCACCCGACTAGCGGGAGGGATAGGGGAGCTGTTTTTT. Translated, it gives CASSTRLAGGIGELFF.

The V gene is TRBV27, the J gene TRBJ2-1; TRBD2 matches 9 bases. The ends lost 6 bases at V and 7 bases at J; junction bases unmatched: 13. The CDR3 has 16 amino acids. CDR1 MNHEY and CDR2 SMNVEV come from the germline V gene (reference sequence). The CDR3 nucleotides are TGTGCCAGCAGCCGACCTAGCGGGGATGTTTCAAATGAGCAGTTCTTC. Its protein is CASSRPSGDVSNEQFF.

The gene calls are TRBV6-1 and TRBJ2-5; D uncertain. Trimming removed 2 bases at V and 5 bases at J, with 12 bases between. The CDR3 is 14 amino acids. Germline-derived CDR1 and CDR2 are MNHNS and SASEGT. The CDR3 is CASSENSQKETQYF. The DNA of the CDR3 is TGTGCCAGCAGTGAAAACAGTCAGAAGGAGACCCAGTACTTC.

The V gene is TRBV7-9, the J gene TRBJ2-7; the match to TRBD2 covers 11 bases. CDR3 length: 15 amino acids. The trim removed 0 bases at V and 3 bases at J, leaving 1 base unmatched. CDR1 is SEHNR, CDR2 FQNEAQ, per germline (reference sequence). The CDR3, as DNA: TGTGCCAGCAGCTTAGCCGGGACTAGCGGCTACGAGCAGTACGTC. Its protein is CASSLAGTSGYEQYV.

This clone occurred once. J is TRBJ1-3 and V is TRBV4-1; no reliable D call. Trimming shortened V by 1 base and J by 5 bases, and 15 bases separated the two germline ends. Germline-derived CDR1 and CDR2 are MGHRA and YSYEKL. This CDR3 has 16 amino acids. CDR3 coding DNA: TGCGCCAGCAGCCAAGGGAGGCTGCGGGATCGAAACACCATATATTTT. This sequence encodes CASSQGRLRDRNTIYF.